The 5 T cell receptor beta chains below all came from one sample that was sequenced in a study of cytomegalovirus exposure and HLA in healthy donors. The repertoire was sequenced with immunoSEQ multiplex PCR; TCRdb's copy has only in-frame clones and lacks some. The sample records approximately 150,000 clones, about nine tenths being singletons. Input material: PBMCs. Receptors originate from a man aged 18 to 30 in good health and CMV-seropositive.

The chain couples TRBV20-1 to TRBJ1-2; a possible D gene is TRBD1 (5 bases). The CDR3 spans 11 residues. Germline loops: CDR1 DFQATT, CDR2 SNEGSKA (reference sequence). V was trimmed by 1 base and J by 7 bases, leaving 7 bases between them. The CDR3 loop is CSARGGGGYTF. In DNA form, the CDR3 reads TGCAGTGCTAGAGGGGGCGGTGGCTACACCTTC.

The chain joins TRBV6-5 to TRBJ2-7, with 9 bases aligning to TRBD2. CDR3 length: 15 amino acids. V shed 2 bases, J shed 5 bases, and the junction held 7 bases outside the gene matches. Germline V gene lookup returns CDR1 MNHEY and CDR2 SVGAGI. CDR3 bases: TGTGCCAGCAGTTACGAAGCGGGAGGTGGCAACGAGCAGTACTTC. Protein sequence: CASSYEAGGGNEQYF.

The J gene is TRBJ2-5, the V gene TRBV7-9; D not resolved. The germline V gene has CDR1 SEHNR and CDR2 FQNEAQ (reference sequence). Trimming cost V 2 bases and J 4 bases, with 2 bases left between them. The CDR3 is 11 amino acids. As DNA, the CDR3 is TGTGCCAGCAGCTTACTAGAGACCCAGTACTTC. Encoded protein: CASSLLETQYF.

This sequence joins TRBV27 and TRBJ2-1; 8 bases line up with TRBD1. CDR1 is MNHEY and CDR2 is SMNVEV in the germline V gene (reference sequence). After removal of 5 bases from V and 7 bases from J, the junction contained 7 bases not matched to a gene. The CDR3 totals 14 residues. CDR3 nucleotides: TGTGCCAGCAGTATTCGAGACAGGGGAAATGAGCAGTTCTTC. Translating it yields CASSIRDRGNEQFF.

V gene TRBV27 combines with J gene TRBJ2-1; no clear D gene. The CDR3 has 15 amino acids. V was shortened by 3 bases and J by 0 bases, with 9 bases between the two germline ends. CDR1 and CDR2 from the germline V gene are MNHEY and SMNVEV (reference sequence). The CDR3 reads CASSFQRSSYNEQFF. CDR3 in DNA: TGTGCCAGCAGTTTTCAACGGAGCTCCTACAATGAGCAGTTCTTC.